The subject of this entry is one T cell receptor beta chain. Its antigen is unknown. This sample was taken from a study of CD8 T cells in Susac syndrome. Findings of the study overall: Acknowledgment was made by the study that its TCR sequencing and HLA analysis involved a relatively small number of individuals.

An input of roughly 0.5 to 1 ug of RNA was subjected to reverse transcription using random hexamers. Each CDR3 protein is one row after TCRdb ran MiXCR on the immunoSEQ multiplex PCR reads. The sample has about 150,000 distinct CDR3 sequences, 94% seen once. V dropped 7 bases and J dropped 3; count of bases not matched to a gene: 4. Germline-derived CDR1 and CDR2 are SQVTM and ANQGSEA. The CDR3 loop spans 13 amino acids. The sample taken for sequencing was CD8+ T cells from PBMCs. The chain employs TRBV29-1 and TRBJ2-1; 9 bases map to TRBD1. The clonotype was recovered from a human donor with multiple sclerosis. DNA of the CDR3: TGCAGCGCGGGACAGGGAGACTACAATGAGCAGTTCTTC. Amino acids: CSAGQGDYNEQFF.